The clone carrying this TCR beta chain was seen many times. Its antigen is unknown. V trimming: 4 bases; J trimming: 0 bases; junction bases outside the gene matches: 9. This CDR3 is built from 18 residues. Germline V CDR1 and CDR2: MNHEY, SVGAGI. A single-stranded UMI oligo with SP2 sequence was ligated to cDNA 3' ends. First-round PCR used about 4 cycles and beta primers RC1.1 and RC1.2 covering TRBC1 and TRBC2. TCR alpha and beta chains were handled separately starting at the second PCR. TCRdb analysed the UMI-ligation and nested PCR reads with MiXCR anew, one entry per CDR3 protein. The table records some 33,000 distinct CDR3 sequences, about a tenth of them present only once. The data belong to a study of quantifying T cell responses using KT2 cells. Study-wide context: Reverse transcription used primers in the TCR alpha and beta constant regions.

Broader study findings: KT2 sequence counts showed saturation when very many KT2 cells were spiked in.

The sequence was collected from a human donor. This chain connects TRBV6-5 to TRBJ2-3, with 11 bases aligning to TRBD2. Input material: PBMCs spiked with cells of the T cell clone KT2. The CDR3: CASSSLAGGRPSTDTQYF. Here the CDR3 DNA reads TGTGCCAGCAGTTCTCTAGCGGGAGGACGCCCTAGCACAGATACGCAGTATTTT.